Listed below are T cell receptor beta chains from one sample, sequenced in a study of T-cell reconstitution after alpha-beta-depleted transplantation in children. From the PCR reads, TCRdb called clonotypes with MiXCR, one entry per CDR3 protein. The sample holds around 450,000 distinct CDR3 sequences, 15% to 20% seen once. The specimen was PBMCs, mostly from graft donor cells, collected 360 days after TCRalphabeta/CD19-depleted stem cell transplant. These receptors were collected from a boy younger than two who had a stem cell transplant for Wiskott-Aldrich syndrome, so the T cells may come from the graft donor. Both conserved end residues are part of each CDR3. The order of the fields is CDR3 length, D gene, V gene, J gene, clone size, CDR3 protein, CDR3 DNA. The D gene is left open where the match is weak. The listing skips clone size in some rows; elsewhere it reads once, few, many or a size class.

>14|NA|TRBV10-3|TRBJ2-7|NA
CAIRGNRGPDEQYF
TGTGCCATCAGAGGGAACAGAGGGCCGGACGAGCAGTACTTC
>12|NA|TRBV7-9|TRBJ2-5|few
CASSSPGRTQYF
TGTGCCAGCAGCTCCCCCGGTAGGACCCAGTACTTC
>12|NA|TRBV7-9|TRBJ2-4|few
CASSLAENIQYF
TGTGCCAGCAGCTTAGCGGAAAACATTCAGTACTTC
>13|NA|TRBV20-1|TRBJ2-3|few
CSAITVNTDTQYF
TGCAGTGCCATAACGGTAAACACAGATACGCAGTATTTT
>13|NA|TRBV23-1|TRBJ2-7|NA
CASRQGEFYEQYF
TGCGCCAGCCGCCAGGGAGAATTCTACGAGCAGTACTTC
>14|NA|TRBV5-1|TRBJ1-1|NA
CASSSSAPDRNAFF
TGCGCCAGCAGCTCCTCGGCCCCTGACAGGAATGCTTTCTTT
>14|TRBD1|TRBV30|TRBJ1-3|NA
CAWRQDRSGNTIYF
TGTGCCTGGAGACAGGACAGGTCTGGAAACACCATATATTTT
>14|NA|TRBV12-3/TRBV12-4|TRBJ2-7|few
CASSSSRSGDEQYF
TGTGCCAGCAGTTCCTCCAGGTCAGGGGACGAGCAGTACTTC
>11|NA|TRBV10-3|TRBJ2-1|many
CAITGGDEQFF
TGTGCCATCACCGGAGGAGATGAGCAGTTCTTC
>14|TRBD1|TRBV3-1|TRBJ2-5|NA
CASSHRQGRETQYF
TGTGCCAGCAGCCATAGACAGGGTCGAGAGACCCAGTACTTC
>13|NA|TRBV10-3|TRBJ2-1|NA
CAITGESYNEQFF
TGTGCCATCACGGGGGAGTCCTACAATGAGCAGTTCTTC
>15|NA|TRBV6-6|TRBJ1-5|many
CASSSARGLVQPQHF
TGTGCCAGCAGTTCGGCCAGGGGATTAGTCCAGCCCCAGCATTTT
>12|NA|TRBV15|TRBJ2-7|few
CATSADSYEQYF
TGTGCCACCAGTGCAGATTCCTACGAGCAGTACTTC
>15|NA|TRBV5-5|TRBJ2-1|few
CASSFPWKTYNEQFF
TGTGCCAGCAGCTTCCCCTGGAAAACCTACAATGAGCAGTTCTTC
>16|NA|TRBV4-1|TRBJ1-1|NA
CASSQDIGWELYEAFF
TGCGCCAGCAGCCAAGATATCGGGTGGGAACTATATGAAGCTTTCTTT
>14|NA|TRBV19|TRBJ1-1|NA
CASSMFPPRQRAFF
TGTGCCAGTAGTATGTTTCCCCCGCGGCAGCGAGCTTTCTTT
>14|TRBD2|TRBV29-1|TRBJ2-1|few
CSVLGTSGSDEQFF
TGCAGCGTCCTCGGGACTAGCGGGAGTGATGAGCAGTTCTTC
>13|TRBD1|TRBV19|TRBJ2-5|few
CACRDRGGKTQYF
TGTGCCTGTCGGGACAGGGGAGGAAAGACCCAGTACTTC
>16|TRBD1|TRBV12-3/TRBV12-4|TRBJ2-5|NA
CASSLFVGQGEETQYF
TGTGCCAGCAGTTTATTTGTGGGGCAGGGGGAAGAGACCCAGTACTTC
>16|TRBD2|TRBV9|TRBJ2-3|NA
CASSVATSGSTDTQYF
TGTGCCAGCAGCGTAGCCACTAGCGGAAGCACAGATACGCAGTATTTT
>15|NA|TRBV5-4|TRBJ2-7|NA
CASSLGTTRTYEQYF
TGTGCCAGCAGCTTGGGAACGACTAGAACCTACGAGCAGTACTTC
>13|NA|TRBV2|TRBJ2-1|many
CASKAGDNNEQFF
TGTGCCAGCAAGGCCGGGGATAACAATGAGCAGTTCTTC
>15|TRBD1|TRBV24-1|TRBJ2-7|NA
CATSGPGQGPQEQYF
TGTGCCACCAGTGGTCCGGGACAGGGCCCTCAAGAGCAGTACTTC
>15|NA|TRBV20-1|TRBJ2-1|NA
CSASSWESSYNEQFF
TGCAGTGCTAGTTCCTGGGAAAGCTCCTACAATGAGCAGTTCTTC
>15|TRBD2|TRBV5-1|TRBJ2-1|few
CASSLSRGAYNEQFF
TGCGCCAGCAGCTTATCCCGGGGGGCCTACAATGAGCAGTTCTTC
>14|NA|TRBV15|TRBJ2-2|NA
CATSRDRVTGELFF
TGTGCCACCAGCAGAGATAGGGTCACCGGGGAGCTGTTTTTT
>13|NA|TRBV4-3|TRBJ1-3|NA
CASSHRVGNTIYF
TGCGCCAGCAGTCACAGGGTTGGAAACACCATATATTTT
>13|NA|TRBV29-1|TRBJ2-7|few
CSVRQVGLYEQYF
TGCAGCGTTCGACAGGTGGGCCTTTACGAGCAGTACTTC
>18|NA|TRBV18|TRBJ2-1|few
CASSIVGDGPSSYNEQFF
TGTGCCAGCTCAATTGTAGGCGACGGGCCTAGCTCCTACAATGAGCAGTTCTTC
>14|NA|TRBV5-6|TRBJ2-1|NA
CASSFPAITTEQFF
TGTGCCAGCAGCTTTCCTGCCATTACGACAGAGCAGTTCTTC
>17|NA|TRBV10-3|TRBJ2-7|few
CAISDSRGVIVPYEQYF
TGTGCCATCAGTGATAGCCGCGGGGTCATAGTCCCCTACGAGCAGTACTTC
>10|NA|TRBV28|TRBJ1-2|few
CASSGEAGTF
TGTGCCAGCAGTGGGGAAGCTGGCACCTTC
>15|NA|TRBV5-1|TRBJ2-7|NA
CASSFSGRSSYEQYF
TGCGCCAGCAGCTTTTCGGGGCGTAGTTCCTACGAGCAGTACTTC
>12|NA|TRBV20-1|TRBJ2-5|few
CSARSTRETQYF
TGCAGTGCTAGAAGCACTAGAGAGACCCAGTACTTC
>11|NA|TRBV29-1|TRBJ1-1|few
CSVVVWSEAFF
TGCAGCGTTGTCGTCTGGAGTGAAGCTTTCTTT
>17|NA|TRBV25-1|TRBJ1-5|NA
CASSDSTKTALNQPQHF
TGTGCCAGCAGTGACTCTACCAAGACAGCTCTCAATCAGCCCCAGCATTTT